This TCR beta chain comes out of a study of HIV-infected patients and healthy controls. Study-wide results and caveats: Only sixteen HIV-infected individuals were processed, a major limit on how widely findings apply. HIV-associated CDR3 frequencies dropped significantly during therapy; CMV-associated ones, mostly rising, changed nonsignificantly.

All unsorted peripheral T cells were captured because whole blood was used without fractionation. This clonotype is deemed medium-sized. Its antigen is still unknown. Reverse transcription used 450 to 650 ng RNA and constant-region primers for alpha and beta. Using multiplexing indices, alpha and beta chain libraries were generated apart by chain-specific third strand synthesis. A 5' RACE adapter with a random hexamer and the SP2 primer site was joined to cDNA. Each molecule carried a 12-nucleotide identifier made of two joined random hexamers added before amplification. TCRdb independently ran MiXCR on the 5' RACE reads; one entry per CDR3 protein. The sample holds roughly 20,000 distinct CDR3 sequences, 9% to 15% seen once. The germline V and J ends were trimmed by 2 bases and 1 base, with 11 bases remaining between them. The CDR3 extends over 15 amino acids. CDR1 is KGHSH and CDR2 is LQKENI in the germline V gene.

The sequence derives from an adult in good health. Sequencing used blood. The chain recombines TRBV18 with TRBJ1-1, with D maybe TRBD1 (5 bases). CDR3 in amino acids: CASSPMDTQNTEAFF. The CDR3 DNA is TGTGCCAGCTCACCAATGGACACACAGAACACTGAAGCTTTCTTT.